These T cell receptor beta chains were read from a single sample in a study of vaccination and CD4 T cells after COVID-19. Their cognate antigens are unknown. From the PCR reads, TCRdb called clonotypes with MiXCR, one entry per CDR3 protein. The repertoire holds 20,000 to 25,000 distinct CDR3 sequences, with about 35% as singletons. This specimen was CD4+ T cells from blood, cultured in vitro, taken about 7 months after SARS-CoV-2 vaccination. All receptors derive from a human donor who had recovered from COVID-19. Each CDR3 is given with its conserved first and last residue. The D gene is left open where the match is weak. The size entry is marked missing in some rows and otherwise reads once, few, many or a size class.

j_gene | v_gene | abundance | d_gene | CDR3nt | CDR3aa
TRBJ2-1 | TRBV7-8 | . | . | TGTGCCAGCAGCCCCACCGTAGGGGCGGGCTGGTACAATGAGCAGTTCTTC | CASSPTVGAGWYNEQFF
TRBJ1-2 | TRBV27 | . | . | TGTGCCAGCAGGGGCAAGGCCAACTATGGCTACACCTTC | CASRGKANYGYTF
TRBJ2-3 | TRBV7-9 | . | . | TGTGCCAGCAGAGATCTAGGTAGCCCAGATACGCAGTATTTT | CASRDLGSPDTQYF
TRBJ1-2 | TRBV25-1 | few | . | TGTGCCAGCAGTGATCCAGTTGCAGGCTACACCTTC | CASSDPVAGYTF
TRBJ2-1 | TRBV28 | . | . | TGTGGCGCCTCCGGGAGCTCCTACAATGAGCAGTTCTTC | CGASGSSYNEQFF
TRBJ2-7 | TRBV24-1 | . | . | TGTGCCACCAGTGATGCGAGAAACATCTACGAGCAGTACTTC | CATSDARNIYEQYF
TRBJ2-1 | TRBV28 | few | TRBD2 | TGTGCCAGCAGATCCTCCGGGACTAGCGGGAGGGTGGAGTTCTTC | CASRSSGTSGRVEFF
TRBJ2-3 | TRBV11-3 | . | . | TGTGCCAGCGGACGCGGAGGCACAGATACGCAGTATTTT | CASGRGGTDTQYF
TRBJ2-7 | TRBV20-1 | . | . | TGCAGTGCTAATCTCGGACAGTTGGAAGGGGAGCAGTACTTC | CSANLGQLEGEQYF
TRBJ2-5 | TRBV6-1 | few | . | TGTGCCAGCAGTAGGGACTTACAAGAGACCCAGTACTTC | CASSRDLQETQYF
TRBJ2-1 | TRBV7-2 | few | . | TGTGCCAGCAGCTTTGAGGAGAGAGGGGCATCTGAGCAGTTCTTC | CASSFEERGASEQFF
TRBJ2-1 | TRBV7-8 | . | TRBD2 | TGTGCCAGCAGCCTCCTTAGCGGGAGCCCCTACAATGAGCAGTTCTTC | CASSLLSGSPYNEQFF
TRBJ2-2 | TRBV20-1 | . | . | TGCAGTGCTAGGGGCCGGGCCCAGGCAGCCGGGGAGCTGTTTTTT | CSARGRAQAAGELFF
TRBJ1-6 | TRBV28 | . | . | TGTGCCAGTGGGGCGGCGGATTCACCCCTCCACTTT | CASGAADSPLHF
TRBJ1-5 | TRBV2 | . | . | TGTGCCAGCAGGCTCAGTCAGCCCCAGCATTTT | CASRLSQPQHF
TRBJ2-6 | TRBV10-3 | few | . | TGTGCCATCAGTGAAAGGGCGTCTGGGGCCAACGTCCTGACTTTC | CAISERASGANVLTF
TRBJ2-1 | TRBV14 | once | . | TGTGCCAGCAGCCAAGGTGGGGGGTACAATGAGCAGTTCTTC | CASSQGGGYNEQFF
TRBJ2-7 | TRBV6-5 | . | . | TGTGCCAGCAGTTACTCGATTGACTACGAGCAGTACTTC | CASSYSIDYEQYF
TRBJ2-7 | TRBV29-1 | . | . | TGCAGCGTTGGGCCAGGGTCACGGTACGAGCAGTACTTC | CSVGPGSRYEQYF
TRBJ2-2 | TRBV20-1 | . | TRBD2 | TGCAGTGCGCGTAGCGGGAAAGGGAGCGGGGAGCTGTTTTTT | CSARSGKGSGELFF
TRBJ2-1 | TRBV6-4 | . | . | TGTGCCAGCAGTGACGGGGGCATTCTCAATGAGCAGTTCTTC | CASSDGGILNEQFF
TRBJ2-1 | TRBV6-5 | . | TRBD2 | TGTGCCAGCAGTTACGACGCTAGCGGCTACTACAATGAGCAGTTCTTC | CASSYDASGYYNEQFF
TRBJ2-5 | TRBV7-9 | medium-sized | . | TGTGCCAGCAGCTTACCCCTGAGCGCACAAGAGACCCAGTACTTC | CASSLPLSAQETQYF
TRBJ1-1 | TRBV28 | few | TRBD1 | TGTGCCAGCAGTTTAGTGGTGAAGACAGGGGGTTCTGAAGCTTTCTTT | CASSLVVKTGGSEAFF
TRBJ2-1 | TRBV24-1 | . | TRBD2 | TGTGCCACCAGTGACCACCGGCGGGGGTCTGAGCAGTTCTTC | CATSDHRRGSEQFF
TRBJ2-5 | TRBV7-3 | few | . | TGTGCCAGCAGCCGGTCCCCTCAAGAGACCCAGTACTTC | CASSRSPQETQYF
TRBJ1-2 | TRBV28 | . | . | TGTGCCAGCAGCCCCGGACCGACAACTATTGGCTACACCTTC | CASSPGPTTIGYTF
TRBJ2-5 | TRBV29-1 | few | . | TGCAGCGTTGATTGGCAGCGGACCCAGTACTTC | CSVDWQRTQYF
TRBJ2-5 | TRBV18 | . | TRBD1 | TGTGCCAGCTCACCGACTTTTCGGGACAGTCCGCAAGAGACCCAGTACTTC | CASSPTFRDSPQETQYF
TRBJ1-2 | TRBV20-1 | medium-sized | . | TGCAGCGCCCTCCGGGACATGAATATTGGCTACACCTTC | CSALRDMNIGYTF
TRBJ2-1 | TRBV4-3 | . | TRBD1 | TGCGCCAGCAGCCACGGGACAGGGGACTACAATGAGCAGTTCTTC | CASSHGTGDYNEQFF
TRBJ2-5 | TRBV20-1 | . | TRBD2 | TGCAGTGCCCGGACTAGACCACAAGAGACCCAGTACTTC | CSARTRPQETQYF
TRBJ2-5 | TRBV20-1 | few | . | TGCAGTGCCGGACGGGACATAGGGCGCGAGACCCAGTACTTC | CSAGRDIGRETQYF
TRBJ2-3 | TRBV19 | once | . | TGTGCCAGTAGTATGGGAGATACGCAGTATTTT | CASSMGDTQYF
TRBJ2-5 | TRBV6-1 | . | TRBD1 | TGTGCCAGCAGTGCAGGGGGCTGGGAGACCCAGTACTTC | CASSAGGWETQYF
TRBJ1-6 | TRBV10-3 | . | . | TGTGCCATCAGTGAGACAGATTATAATTCACCCCTCCACTTT | CAISETDYNSPLHF
TRBJ1-6 | TRBV20-1 | few | . | TGCAGTGCTAGAGAAACGGGGGCGTGGGATAATTCACCCCTCCACTTT | CSARETGAWDNSPLHF
TRBJ2-3 | TRBV7-9 | . | . | TGTGCCAGCTCCGCGGTGGGGGCAGATACGCAGTATTTT | CASSAVGADTQYF
TRBJ2-3 | TRBV20-1 | . | TRBD2 | TGCAGTGCTCATAGCGGGAGTCGAACAGATACGCAGTATTTT | CSAHSGSRTDTQYF
TRBJ1-2 | TRBV6-1 | . | . | TGTGCCAGCCAGAACAGGTACCCGGACTATGGCTACACCTTC | CASQNRYPDYGYTF
TRBJ2-6 | TRBV5-4 | . | . | TGTGCCAGCAGCTTGGCCAGGGCCTCTGGGGCCAACGTCCTGACTTTC | CASSLARASGANVLTF
TRBJ1-5 | TRBV28 | . | TRBD1 | TGTGCCAGCAGTTTCCTTAGGGACAGCATACGCAATCAGCCCCAGCATTTT | CASSFLRDSIRNQPQHF
TRBJ1-1 | TRBV7-3 | medium-sized | . | TGTGCCAGCAGCGCCAACAGGGACACTGAAGCTTTCTTT | CASSANRDTEAFF
TRBJ2-5 | TRBV6-2/TRBV6-3 | few | TRBD1 | TGTGCCAGCAGTTACCCCGACAGGGGCGGAGAGACCCAGTACTTC | CASSYPDRGGETQYF
TRBJ1-6 | TRBV20-1 | . | TRBD1 | TGCAGTGCCTCAGGGGGGTCTGTCTCCTATAATTCACCCCTCCACTTT | CSASGGSVSYNSPLHF